This TCR beta chain is drawn from a study of blood T cells in healthy people across ages. Trimming took 3 bases from V and 6 from J; bases not matched to a gene: 4. Germline CDR1 and CDR2: SGHTA and FQGNSA. The CDR3 has 15 amino acids. Total RNA was isolated from each sample in quantities of at least 5.5 micrograms. PCR was performed a second time for about 7 to 11 cycles using a sample-barcoded 5' primer and a J-beta primer mix. Tagging of each cDNA molecule was performed by a template-switch adaptor with 12 random nucleotides. TCRdb processed the 5' RACE reads anew with MiXCR; each CDR3 protein has one entry. The data contain approximately 670,000 distinct CDR3 sequences, 40% to 45% of them singletons. To note about this clonotype: Antigen unknown.

Overall study findings and caveats: Diversity figures derived from one million T cells were judged to underestimate the true value. Older age coincided with a roughly linear decline in TCR beta diversity per million T cells.

The chain employs TRBV7-2 and TRBJ2-1, with TRBD2 matching 11 bases. This TCR was recovered from a man older than 75 in good health. The source material was blood. The CDR3 DNA is TGTGCCAGCAGCTTTCTAGCGGGAGGCCGCAATGAGCAGTTCTTC. Its translation: CASSFLAGGRNEQFF.